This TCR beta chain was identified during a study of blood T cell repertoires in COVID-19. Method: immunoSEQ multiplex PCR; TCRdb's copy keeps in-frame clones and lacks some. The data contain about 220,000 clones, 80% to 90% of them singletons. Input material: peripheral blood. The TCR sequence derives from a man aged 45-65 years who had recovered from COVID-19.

In DNA, the CDR3 is TGTGCCAGCAGGCGCCTTAATGAAAAACTGTTTTTT. It translates to CASRRLNEKLFF. This chain uses TRBV6-5 with TRBJ1-4; D gene uncertain. Per germline, CDR1 MNHEY and CDR2 SVGAGI. CDR3 length: 12 residues. V lost 6 bases, J lost 4 bases, and 6 bases lay in between.